Listed below are T cell receptor beta chains from one sample, sequenced in a study of T cells of healthy individuals. TCRdb reprocessed the 5' RACE reads with MiXCR, giving one entry per CDR3 protein. The data show fewer than 75,000 distinct CDR3 sequences, 15% to 20% seen once. The receptor source for this set is a human donor in good health. The CDR3 runs from the conserved cysteine through the conserved F or W. A D gene is named only where the DNA matches it firmly. Expanded clones are given a class, and other clones once, few, many or no size at all.

d_gene	v_gene	j_gene	abundance	CDR3aa	CDR3nt
TRBD1	TRBV20-1	TRBJ2-1	few	CSARRDRGVNEQFF	TGCAGTGCTAGACGGGACAGGGGCGTAAATGAGCAGTTCTTC
-	TRBV15	TRBJ2-2	many	CATSRVTYGELFF	TGTGCCACCAGCAGAGTAACTTACGGGGAGCTGTTTTTT
-	TRBV28	TRBJ2-7	many	CASSLASLGPYEQYF	TGTGCCAGCAGTTTAGCATCGTTGGGCCCCTACGAGCAGTACTTC
-	TRBV7-2	TRBJ2-1	-	CASSLTPPRAGGEQFF	TGTGCCAGCAGCTTAACTCCCCCGAGGGCCGGGGGTGAGCAGTTCTTC
TRBD1	TRBV6-4	TRBJ2-1	many	CASSEQGASGNEQFF	TGTGCCAGCAGTGAACAGGGGGCATCGGGAAATGAGCAGTTCTTC
TRBD1	TRBV27	TRBJ1-2	many	CASSFGTGAFYGYTF	TGTGCCAGCAGCTTTGGGACAGGGGCCTTCTATGGCTACACCTTC
-	TRBV2	TRBJ2-3	few	CASSVRGARTDTQYF	TGTGCCAGCAGTGTTCGGGGGGCTCGCACAGATACGCAGTATTTT
-	TRBV15	TRBJ2-3	many	CATSDASKSTDTQYF	TGTGCCACCTCGGACGCCTCAAAGTCCACAGATACGCAGTATTTT
TRBD1	TRBV11-2	TRBJ1-2	many	CASSLQRGDRVAGYTF	TGTGCCAGCAGCTTACAGCGGGGGGACAGGGTAGCTGGCTACACCTTC
-	TRBV7-8	TRBJ1-4	many	CASSSQRAEIHEKLFF	TGTGCCAGCAGCTCCCAGAGGGCAGAAATACATGAAAAACTGTTTTTT
-	TRBV2	TRBJ2-7	many	CAINDGPLSYEQYF	TGTGCCATCAACGACGGACCGCTCTCCTACGAGCAGTACTTC
TRBD1	TRBV5-6	TRBJ1-1	many	CASSLLDRAGTEAFF	TGTGCCAGCAGCTTGCTTGACAGGGCTGGCACTGAAGCTTTCTTT
TRBD1	TRBV20-1	TRBJ2-2	many	CSARDHRGTGELFF	TGCAGTGCTAGAGACCACAGGGGGACCGGGGAGCTGTTTTTT
TRBD2	TRBV5-1	TRBJ2-2	few	CASSLVAGGPVIAGELFF	TGCGCCAGCAGCTTAGTGGCGGGGGGGCCGGTTATCGCCGGGGAGCTGTTTTTT
-	TRBV6-4	TRBJ1-1	many	CASRDTPNTEAFF	TGTGCCAGCAGAGATACACCGAACACTGAAGCTTTCTTT
TRBD2	TRBV29-1	TRBJ2-7	-	CSVDLGTTEQYF	TGCAGCGTTGACCTCGGGACTACCGAGCAGTACTTC
TRBD2	TRBV5-1	TRBJ2-1	-	CASSPGLAGGNNEQFF	TGCGCCAGCAGCCCAGGACTAGCGGGAGGGAACAATGAGCAGTTCTTC
-	TRBV4-1	TRBJ2-7	few	CASSQVTGQRSYEQYF	TGCGCCAGCAGCCAAGTAACCGGACAGCGCTCCTACGAGCAGTACTTC
-	TRBV12-3/TRBV12-4	TRBJ2-5	few	CASSSMGQETQYF	TGTGCCAGCAGTTCAATGGGCCAAGAGACCCAGTACTTC
-	TRBV27	TRBJ2-3	few	CARTRDVGPDTQYF	TGTGCCAGGACCCGGGACGTGGGGCCAGATACGCAGTATTTT
-	TRBV4-1	TRBJ2-2	many	CASSQPGVGGNTGELFF	TGCGCCAGCAGCCAACCGGGGGTTGGAGGGAACACCGGGGAGCTGTTTTTT
TRBD2	TRBV20-1	TRBJ2-1	many	CSASGLAGGPGSNEQFF	TGCAGTGCCTCTGGACTAGCGGGAGGGCCGGGGAGTAATGAGCAGTTCTTC
TRBD2	TRBV25-1	TRBJ2-3	-	CASTHGTSGPEQYF	TGTGCCAGCACCCATGGGACTAGCGGACCCGAACAGTATTTT
-	TRBV30	TRBJ2-4	few	CACPGPRLDIQYF	TGTGCCTGCCCGGGACCTCGGCTGGACATTCAGTACTTC
TRBD1	TRBV20-1	TRBJ2-3	-	CSARFGTGSTDTQYF	TGCAGTGCCCGGTTCGGGACAGGGAGTACAGATACGCAGTATTTT
TRBD2	TRBV12-3/TRBV12-4	TRBJ2-1	many	CASSSPGTSGSSHYNEQFF	TGTGCCAGCAGTTCCCCTGGGACTAGCGGGAGTTCCCACTACAATGAGCAGTTCTTC
TRBD2	TRBV2	TRBJ2-1	many	CASSVPSGSYNEQFF	TGTGCCAGCAGTGTGCCTAGCGGGAGTTACAATGAGCAGTTCTTC
TRBD2	TRBV7-9	TRBJ2-3	-	CASSSSGSGGPQLTDTQYF	TGTGCCAGCAGCTCCTCGGGGAGCGGGGGCCCCCAACTCACAGATACGCAGTATTTT
TRBD1	TRBV19	TRBJ1-2	many	CASSPGQIYGYTF	TGTGCCAGTAGTCCGGGACAGATCTATGGCTACACCTTC
-	TRBV5-1	TRBJ1-1	-	CASSPVGATEAFF	TGCGCCAGCAGCCCAGTGGGGGCCACTGAAGCTTTCTTT
-	TRBV10-3	TRBJ1-5	many	CAISDRPNQPQHF	TGTGCCATCAGTGACAGGCCCAATCAGCCCCAGCATTTT
-	TRBV29-1	TRBJ1-1	many	CSVVRKNTEAFF	TGCAGCGTTGTTCGGAAGAACACTGAAGCTTTCTTT
-	TRBV6-6	TRBJ2-3	many	CASSYSGADTQYF	TGTGCCAGCAGTTACTCGGGGGCAGATACGCAGTATTTT
-	TRBV5-6	TRBJ2-1	many	CASSIRRTTGEQFF	TGTGCCAGCAGTATACGGAGGACAACAGGTGAGCAGTTCTTC
-	TRBV10-3	TRBJ1-3	many	CAISAYGLGNTIYF	TGTGCCATCAGTGCATACGGGTTGGGAAACACCATATATTTT
-	TRBV7-9	TRBJ1-1	-	CASSLAAQGWAEAFF	TGTGCCAGCAGCTTAGCAGCGCAGGGATGGGCTGAAGCTTTCTTT
-	TRBV20-1	TRBJ2-3	few	CSAREVIGTDTQYF	TGCAGTGCTAGAGAAGTGATTGGTACAGATACGCAGTATTTT
-	TRBV27	TRBJ1-6	-	CASSLRGGSYNSPLHF	TGTGCCAGCAGTTTGAGAGGGGGGTCCTATAATTCACCCCTCCACTTT
TRBD1	TRBV12-3/TRBV12-4	TRBJ1-6	many	CASSRRQGFNSPLHF	TGTGCCAGCAGCAGAAGACAGGGCTTCAATTCACCCCTCCACTTT
-	TRBV12-3/TRBV12-4	TRBJ2-5	-	CASSLRTEETQYF	TGTGCCAGCAGTTTAAGGACGGAAGAGACCCAGTACTTC
TRBD1	TRBV2	TRBJ1-2	many	CASRHPGQSYGYTF	TGTGCCAGCAGGCACCCGGGACAGAGCTATGGCTACACCTTC
TRBD2	TRBV18	TRBJ2-7	many	CASSPPGLAGGSYEQYF	TGTGCCAGCTCACCACCGGGACTAGCGGGGGGATCCTACGAGCAGTACTTC
TRBD2	TRBV19	TRBJ2-2	few	CASGGGLAVAGELFF	TGTGCCAGTGGGGGAGGACTAGCAGTCGCCGGGGAGCTGTTTTTT
-	TRBV4-1	TRBJ2-1	few	CASSQTPLPSYNEQFF	TGCGCCAGCAGCCAAACCCCGCTACCCTCCTACAATGAGCAGTTCTTC
-	TRBV28	TRBJ1-3	few	CASSLIQGGNTIYF	TGTGCCAGCAGTTTAATACAGGGAGGAAACACCATATATTTT
-	TRBV7-2	TRBJ2-1	many	CASSLEFGEQFF	TGTGCCAGCAGCTTAGAGTTCGGGGAGCAGTTCTTC
-	TRBV3-1	TRBJ2-5	-	CASSQRRAYTETQYF	TGTGCCAGCAGCCAGAGACGGGCTTACACGGAGACCCAGTACTTC
TRBD1	TRBV7-6	TRBJ1-1	-	CASSVGQPGTEAFF	TGTGCCAGCAGCGTGGGACAGCCGGGCACTGAAGCTTTCTTT
-	TRBV29-1	TRBJ1-1	many	CSVAGVLNTEAFF	TGCAGCGTGGCAGGGGTTTTGAACACTGAAGCTTTCTTT